The 28 T cell receptor beta chains reported below all come from one sample, sequenced in a study of CD8+ T cells in alopecia areata. Sorting relied on CD4, CD8alpha, NKG2D, NKG2ACE and other markers applied to pooled cutaneous lymph node cells. As the sequencing template, cDNA was produced by extracting RNA and reverse transcribing it. This table comes from immunoSEQ multiplex PCR, and its TCRdb copy is limited to in-frame clones, with some not included. This set yields roughly 260,000 clones and no singletons; the top ten hold about 1.2%. Sequencing was done on a sample of CD4+ T cells sorted from a lymph node. The receptors stem from a C3H/HeJ mouse with alopecia areata. The mouse line has the MHC haplotype H2-k.

This clone was found a few times. All gene names here are mouse names. From the germline J gene comes the end of the CDR3, since the read stops 4 residues before it. The chain combines TRBV13-1 with TRBJ2-1, with TRBD2 identical over 8 bases. Germline V gene data show CDR1 as NSHNY and CDR2 as SYGAGN. The CDR3 sequence is 15 residues long. The CDR3 reads CASSDRSGGMAEQFF. Incomplete CDR3 DNA: TGTGCCAGCAGTGATAGGTCTGGGGGGATGGCT.

A note on this clone: The genes are named according to mouse. The read ends 4 residues shy of where the CDR3 ends; the end is completed using the germline J gene. The same CDR3 also results from other DNA sequences found in this sample. The chain links TRBV12-1 to TRBJ1-2, with 8 bases aligning to TRBD1. This CDR3 is 14 amino acids long. Germline V gives CDR1 SGHSN, CDR2 HYEKVE. The junction had 2 bases not matched to a gene; V was cut back by 0 bases and J by 3 bases. The CDR3 is CASSLPGGDSDYTF. Incomplete CDR3 DNA: TGTGCCAGCTCTCTCCCAGGGGGCGACTCC.

This clone was counted only a few times. Here the gene names and germline are mouse. Read coverage stops 3 residues before the CDR3 terminus; the germline J gene supplies the remainder. This chain connects TRBV19 to TRBJ1-6, with D unresolved. TRBJ1-6 is designated an ORF whose function remains uncertain. V was clipped by 5 bases and J by 0 bases, with 12 bases between them. The germline V gene has CDR1 FNHDT and CDR2 SITEND (reference sequence). The CDR3 extends over 16 amino acids. The CDR3: CASSPVDISYNSPLYF. The sequenced part of the CDR3 DNA is TGTGCCAGCAGCCCGGTTGACATTTCCTATAATTCGCCC.

Remarks on this clone: This may stem from a read error, because a much larger clone lies one nucleotide away. Each gene name is a mouse one. The read ends 4 residues early relative to the CDR3; the germline J gene fills the gap. This sample also contains other DNA sequences that code for the same CDR3. This chain connects TRBV13-1 to TRBJ1-1; no firm D call. Deletions cut 4 bases from V and 1 base from J, with 5 bases between. The germline V gene has CDR1 NSHNY and CDR2 SYGAGN. CDR3 length: 12 amino acids. The CDR3: CASSNRNTEVFF. The CDR3 DNA, read in part, is TGTGCCAGCAGTAACAGAAACACA.

This clone was recorded many times. Genes and germline are mouse. The same CDR3 also results from other DNA sequences found in this sample. CDR3 amino acids: CASSPSGGQNTLYF. The sequenced CDR3 bases are TGTGCCAGCAGCCCCTCTGGGGGACAAAAC. V gene TRBV13-1 combines with J gene TRBJ2-4; 7 bases agree with TRBD2. The read stops 4 residues short of the end of the CDR3; the missing end is completed from the germline J gene. The V and J ends lost 5 bases and 3 bases, in that order; junction bases with no gene match: 6. The CDR3 spans 14 residues. The V gene's germline CDR1 is NSHNY and CDR2 SYGAGN.

About this clone: Each gene name is a mouse one. The CDR3 region is CASIRDRGDAEQFF. The covered CDR3 bases are TGTGCCAGCATCCGGGACAGGGGGGATGCT. This chain links TRBV13-1 with TRBJ2-1; TRBD1 matches 11 bases. The read ends 4 residues shy of where the CDR3 ends; the end is completed using the germline J gene. The CDR3 has 14 residues. Per germline, CDR1 NSHNY and CDR2 SYGAGN. V lost 6 bases to trimming and J lost 5 bases; unmatched junction nucleotides: 4.

This clone showed up just a few times. Any gene name here is a mouse gene name. The read comes to an end 4 residues before the CDR3 does, leaving the germline J gene to fill in the end. Other nucleotide sequences in the sample specify the same CDR3. The rearrangement joins TRBV19 to TRBJ1-2; 7 positions match TRBD1. The J segment lost 1 base and the V segment lost 7 bases, leaving 4 bases of the junction unmatched. The germline gives CDR1 FNHDT, CDR2 SITEND (reference sequence). The CDR3 runs to 13 residues. The sequenced CDR3 bases are TGTGCCAGCCGGGACAGAAAAAACTCC. Residues: CASRDRKNS. The entire CDR3 protein reads CASRDRKNSDYTF.

This clone was counted a few times. The gene names here belong to mouse. The read ends 4 residues before the CDR3 terminus; that terminus is restored from the germline J gene. The V gene is TRBV13-1, the J gene TRBJ2-3; 10 bases are shared with TRBD2. The CDR3 runs to 14 residues. The germline CDR1 and CDR2 sequences are NSHNY and SYGAGN. V gave up 3 bases and J gave up 2 bases; unmatched junction bases: 0. The CDR3 DNA, read in part, is TGTGCCAGCAGTGCTGGGGGGGCTGCAGAA. It translates to CASSAGGAAE. The entire CDR3 sequence reads CASSAGGAAETLYF.

A note on this clone: Mouse gene names apply. The CDR3 end is not reached by the read, which stops 4 residues before it; the germline J gene fills it in. At the DNA level, this CDR3 is encoded by other sequences in the same sample as well. This chain connects TRBV5 to TRBJ2-7, with D unresolved. From germline, CDR1 is LGHNA and CDR2 YNLKQL (reference sequence). There are 12 residues in the CDR3. Trimming shortened V by 4 bases and J by 3 bases, and 7 bases separated the two germline ends. CDR3 amino acids: CASSPDNYEQYF. The sequenced part of the CDR3 DNA is TGTGCCAGCAGCCCAGACAACTAT.

Turning to this clone: Any gene name here is a mouse gene name. The CDR3 end lies 4 residues beyond the end of the read and is filled in from the germline J gene. V and J are TRBV5 and TRBJ2-7; 13 bases are shared with TRBD2. In germline, CDR1 is LGHNA, CDR2 YNLKQL (reference sequence). The CDR3 is made up of 15 amino acids. CDR3 region: CASSRRDWGGNEQYF. Incomplete CDR3 DNA: TGTGCCAGCAGCCGACGGGACTGGGGGGGAAAT.

Comments on this clone: Mouse gene names apply. The sequenced part of the CDR3 DNA is TGTGCCAGCAGGCTGACTGGGATCTCCTAT. Translated, it gives CASRLTGISY. The full CDR3 protein reads CASRLTGISYEQYF. V is TRBV13-1 and J is TRBJ2-7, with 7 bases lining up with TRBD2. The CDR3 extends 4 residues past the end of the read, so its final part is completed from the germline J gene. The CDR3 is 14 residues long. V dropped 5 bases and J dropped 0; count of bases not matched to a gene: 5. The V gene's germline CDR1 is NSHNY and CDR2 SYGAGN.

For this clone: The gene names here belong to mouse. Read data end 4 residues before the CDR3 end; the end is taken from the germline J gene. The chain recombines TRBV5 with TRBJ2-1; D uncertain. Looked up from germline, CDR1 is LGHNA and CDR2 is YNLKQL (reference sequence). The V end was cut by 4 bases, the J end by 2 bases, with 6 bases between. The CDR3 extends over 13 amino acids. CDR3 sequence reads: CASSPTYYAEQFF. Partial CDR3 DNA: TGTGCCAGCAGCCCGACATACTATGCT.

A note on this clone: Gene labels here are mouse ones. Sequencing ends 4 residues short of the CDR3 end; the germline J gene provides the rest. The chain has TRBV19 and TRBJ2-2, with D possibly TRBD1 on 5 matching bases. Germline V gene lookup returns CDR1 FNHDT and CDR2 SITEND (reference sequence). The CDR3 runs to 14 residues. Trimming took off 5 bases at V and 0 bases at J, with 8 bases between the two ends. The CDR3 loop reads CASRTQANTGQLYF. CDR3 DNA (partial): TGTGCCAGCAGAACACAGGCAAACACCGGG.

Points on this clone: The genes are named according to mouse. The read is 4 residues too short to cover the CDR3 end, so that end is filled in from the germline J gene. The sample contains more than one DNA sequence encoding this CDR3. The chain couples TRBV5 to TRBJ2-3; D is undetermined. CDR3 length equals 14 residues. The germline V and J ends were trimmed by 0 bases and 3 bases, with 7 bases remaining between them. The germline gives CDR1 LGHNA, CDR2 YNLKQL (reference sequence). The CDR3 protein is CASSQDFGAETLYF. The sequenced CDR3 bases are TGTGCCAGCAGCCAAGACTTCGGGGCAGAA.

This clone was found a few times. These gene names are mouse names. The CDR3 is cut off 4 residues early in the read; its end comes from the germline J gene. Other DNA sequences in the sample encode the same CDR3. V gene TRBV1 combines with J gene TRBJ2-3; no reliable D call. This CDR3 comprises 14 residues. Trimming removed 0 bases at V and 2 bases at J, with 6 bases between. Looked up from germline, CDR1 is NSQYPW and CDR2 is LRSPGD (reference sequence). CDR3 amino acids: CTCSADRVAETLYF. The DNA read from the CDR3 is TGCACCTGCAGTGCAGATAGGGTTGCAGAA.

This clone has just a few counts. The germline and genes are mouse ones. The CDR3 end lies 4 residues beyond the end of the read and is filled in from the germline J gene. The chain combines TRBV19 with TRBJ2-1; TRBD1 matches 7 bases. Germline V lookup: CDR1 FNHDT, CDR2 SITEND (reference sequence). This CDR3 spans 14 amino acids. CDR3 residues: CASSRDREGSEQFF. The part of the CDR3 DNA that was read is TGTGCCAGCAGTCGCGACAGGGAGGGATCT.

In the case of this clone: Any gene name here is a mouse gene name. Coverage ceases 3 residues before the CDR3 finishes, and the germline J gene fills in the end. The V call is TRBV13-3, the J call TRBJ1-6; a possible D gene is TRBD1 (6 bases). TRBJ1-6 is filed as an ORF, its function uncertain. V lost 3 bases and J lost 1, with 8 bases in between. The germline V gene encodes CDR1 NNHDY and CDR2 SYVADS. The CDR3 sequence is 15 residues long. The CDR3 loop is CASSGTDSYNSPLYF. The CDR3 DNA, read in part, is TGTGCCAGCAGTGGGACAGACTCCTATAATTCGCCC.

Ten or more counts support this clone. Mouse gene names and germline throughout. Read data end 4 residues before the CDR3 end; the end is taken from the germline J gene. Other DNA sequences within the sample encode an identical CDR3. The genes are TRBV1 and TRBJ2-2; 8 bases fit TRBD2. V lost 0 bases, J lost 0 bases, and 0 bases stayed unmatched. CDR3 size: 16 residues. Germline lookup yields CDR1 NSQYPW and CDR2 LRSPGD (reference sequence). CDR3 residues: CTCSADWGANTGQLYF. The part of the CDR3 DNA that was read is TGCACCTGCAGTGCAGACTGGGGGGCAAACACCGGG.

With regard to this clone: Mouse names are used for the genes. The read stops 4 residues short of the end of the CDR3; the missing end is completed from the germline J gene. The chain employs TRBV1 and TRBJ1-1; maybe TRBD1 (5 bases). This CDR3 has 16 residues. Germline-derived CDR1 and CDR2 are NSQYPW and LRSPGD (reference sequence). The CDR3 bases that were read are TGCACCTGCAGTGCAGGGGGACCGGGACTGGGGCAA. Protein product: CTCSAGGPGLGQ. The full-length CDR3 reads as CTCSAGGPGLGQEVFF.

As regards this clone: Germline and genes here are mouse. The CDR3 end falls 3 residues outside the read, so it is completed with the germline J gene. The chain combines TRBV13-3 with TRBJ1-6; D call uncertain. Being an ORF, TRBJ1-6 has a function that is uncertain. Trimming pared 4 bases from V and 5 bases from J, leaving 7 bases between. CDR3 length: 13 residues. Germline V gives CDR1 NNHDY, CDR2 SYVADS. This CDR3 reads CASSLRHNSPLYF. The sequenced part of the CDR3 DNA is TGTGCCAGCAGTCTCAGGCATAATTCGCCC.

On this clone itself: Mouse gene names apply. The read terminates 4 residues before the CDR3 end, so the remaining end is supplied by the germline J gene. The chain combines TRBV5 with TRBJ2-3, with a tentative D call TRBD1 (5 bases). CDR1 and CDR2 (germline): LGHNA, YNLKQL (reference sequence). CDR3 length: 14 residues. Trimming cost V 4 bases and J 0 bases, with 8 bases left between them. The covered CDR3 bases are TGTGCCAGCAGCCCGACAGCTAGTGCAGAA. As protein: CASSPTASAE. The full CDR3 is CASSPTASAETLYF.

In this sample, this clone turned up many times. All gene names here are mouse names. The CDR3 extends 4 residues past the end of the read, so its final part is completed from the germline J gene. The sample holds other DNA sequences that translate to the same CDR3. The chain is built from TRBV31 and TRBJ2-2, with a tentative D call TRBD2 (6 bases). Germline assignment: CDR1 GKSSPN and CDR2 SITVG. CDR3 length equals 15 residues. V was trimmed by 0 bases and J by 0 bases, leaving 8 bases between them. CDR3 amino acids: CAWSLPGANTGQLYF. The sequenced part of the CDR3 DNA is TGTGCCTGGAGTCTACCTGGGGCAAACACCGGG. Combining the CDR3 with reference TRBV31 and TRBJ2-2 gives the whole variable domain AQTIHQWPVAEIKAVGSPLSLGCTIKGKSSPNLYWYWQATGGTLQQLFYSITVGQVESVVQLNLSASRPKDDQFILSTEKLLLSHSGFYLCAWSLPGANTGQLYFGEGSKLTVL.

This clone was counted a few times. Gene and germline names: mouse. The sequence runs out 4 residues before the end of the CDR3; the remainder is reconstructed from the germline J gene. The V and J genes are TRBV1 and TRBJ2-3; the match to TRBD2 covers 11 bases. The CDR3 spans 18 residues. The ends lost 0 bases at V and 0 bases at J; junction bases unmatched: 5. Germline lookup yields CDR1 NSQYPW and CDR2 LRSPGD (reference sequence). CDR3: CTCSADRGLGESAETLYF. The sequenced part of the CDR3 DNA is TGCACCTGCAGTGCAGATCGGGGACTGGGGGAGAGTGCAGAA.

A word on this clone: Germline and genes here are mouse. Read data end 4 residues before the CDR3 end; the end is taken from the germline J gene. V usage is TRBV17 and J usage is TRBJ2-5; the D gene is possibly TRBD1 (6 bases). CDR1 and CDR2 from the germline V gene are MNHDT and YYDKIL. Trimming stripped 6 bases from V and 0 bases from J, with 13 bases between. The CDR3 runs to 15 residues. This chain's CDR3 is CASRRTDLNQDTQYF. The part of the CDR3 DNA that was read is TGTGCTAGCAGGCGGACAGACCTTAACCAAGAC.

A remark on this clone: Gene names follow the mouse nomenclature. The read comes to an end 4 residues before the CDR3 does, leaving the germline J gene to fill in the end. This chain connects TRBV17 to TRBJ2-7; TRBD1 might be the D (6 bases). The CDR3 totals 15 residues. Trimming removed 5 bases from V and 0 bases from J, with 14 bases in between. Per germline, CDR1 MNHDT and CDR2 YYDKIL. CDR3 protein: CASSPTGPSSYEQYF. Incomplete CDR3 DNA: TGTGCTAGCAGTCCTACAGGGCCGAGCTCCTAT.

This clone was counted a few times. Gene names denote mouse genes. The read is 4 residues too short to cover the CDR3 end, so that end is filled in from the germline J gene. The V call is TRBV19, the J call TRBJ1-1; 12 nucleotides align to TRBD1. The CDR3 has 15 residues. Germline assignment: CDR1 FNHDT and CDR2 SITEND (reference sequence). The CDR3 loop reads CASSPPGQGAGEVFF. The DNA read from the CDR3 is TGTGCCAGCAGTCCTCCGGGACAGGGGGCGGGA.

The table lists this clone with a few counts. The genes and germline here are from mouse. The read falls 4 residues short of the CDR3 end, and the missing part is taken from the germline J gene. This chain links TRBV13-3 with TRBJ1-2, with 7 bases lining up with TRBD1. Trimming at V came to 0 bases and at J to 1 base, leaving 3 bases not matched to a gene. The CDR3 is made up of 15 amino acids. Germline loops: CDR1 NNHDY, CDR2 SYVADS. Incomplete CDR3 DNA: TGTGCCAGCAGTGATGCAGACAGGGAAAACTCC. As protein: CASSDADRENS. The CDR3 in its entirety is CASSDADRENSDYTF.

Only a few counts were recorded for this clone. The gene names given are mouse names. With the read ending 4 residues before the CDR3 end, the germline J gene is used to fill in that end. J is TRBJ1-1 and V is TRBV13-1; D possibly corresponds to TRBD1 (6 bases). This CDR3 has 12 amino acids. Germline V CDR1 and CDR2: NSHNY, SYGAGN. Partial CDR3 DNA: TGTGCCAGCAGTGGGGGGGCCCCA. Translation gives CASSGGAP. Given in full, the CDR3 is CASSGGAPEVFF.